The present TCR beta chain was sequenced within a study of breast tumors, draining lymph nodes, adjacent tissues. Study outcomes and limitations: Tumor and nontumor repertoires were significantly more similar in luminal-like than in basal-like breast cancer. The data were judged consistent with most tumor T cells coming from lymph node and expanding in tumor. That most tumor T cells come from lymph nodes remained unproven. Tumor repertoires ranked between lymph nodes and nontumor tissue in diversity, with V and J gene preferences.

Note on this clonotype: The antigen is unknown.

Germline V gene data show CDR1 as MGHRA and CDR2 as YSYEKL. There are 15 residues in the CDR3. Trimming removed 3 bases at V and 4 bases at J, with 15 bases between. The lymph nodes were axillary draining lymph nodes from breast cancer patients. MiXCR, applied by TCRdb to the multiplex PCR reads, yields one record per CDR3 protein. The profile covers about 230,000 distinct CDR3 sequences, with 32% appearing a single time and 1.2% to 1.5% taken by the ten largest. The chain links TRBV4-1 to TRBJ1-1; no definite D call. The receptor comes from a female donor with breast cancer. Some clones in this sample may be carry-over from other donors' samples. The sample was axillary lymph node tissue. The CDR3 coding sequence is TGCGCCAGCAGCCACCTCACCGTACTAGGCACTGAAGCTTTCTTT. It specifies CASSHLTVLGTEAFF.